Described below is a single TCR beta chain sequence and its context. The clone's antigen remains unknown. Base qualities were left out, and no much larger clone turns up one base away. The data belong to a study of spatial heterogeneity in lung cancer (dated by TCRdb to between 2018 and 2021). Looking at the study overall: Beta-chain transcripts were consistently detected in greater numbers than alpha-chain transcripts, which likely reflects a higher abundance of beta-chain transcripts. A strong correlation was found between TCR transcript counts in tumor regions and a T cell transcriptional module score from matched bulk RNA-seq. In the raw uncorrected reads, each unique combination of TCR and UMI appeared more than ten times on average. In non-small cell lung cancer, the study quantitatively compared TCR alpha and beta repertoires across several tumor regions, matched nontumor lung, and blood. Nonsynonymous mutation counts, determined by whole-exome sequencing of tumor tissue, were related to features of the TCR repertoire. Both alpha and beta chains were TCR-sequenced in approximately 200 tumor regions, under 70 matched nontumor lung samples and 45 to 60 PBMC samples obtained at surgery.

Library prep was done by 5' RACE. TCRdb lists the instrument as NextSeq 500. To allow correction of PCR and sequencing errors, the TCR library protocol tagged every TCR cDNA molecule with a unique molecular identifier. As for the original processing: Decombinator tools were used for TCR identification, UMI-based error correction and CDR3 extraction. Expanded TCRs were defined as those above a frequency of 2 per 1,000, corresponding to the top 1% of the tumor frequency distribution. Expanded tumor TCRs were classed as regional if statistically deemed absent (corrected P<0.05) from at least one tumor region, otherwise ubiquitous. Rényi diversity was computed with the R vegan package after subsampling each repertoire 100 times to 5,000 TCRs. CDR3 similarity networks were built from amino acid triplet string-kernel similarity, with CDR3s being connected when pairwise similarity was above 0.82. The public reads were quality trimmed at Q25 with fastp and then assembled into clones with MiXCR by TCRdb, keeping productive beta chains. Rows are combined by CDR3 protein, so each entry shows the most common genes and DNA. TCRdb's processing, not the authors', yielded these V and J calls. The sample table records 3,500 to 4,000 distinct CDR3 sequences; around 10% of these occur just once. Approximately 16% of the sample belongs to the ten largest clones.

What the authors observed across the whole study: Confirming at a functional level the hypothesis that regional TCRs recognize regional mutations was considered to require additional single-cell paired TCR alpha and beta sequencing. Counts of ubiquitous and regional expanded TCRs were found to correlate with counts of ubiquitous and regional nonsynonymous mutations, respectively. The tumor nonsynonymous mutation count correlated with the number of expanded intratumoral alpha and beta TCRs. TCR-seq coverage of tumor T cells was estimated to be only around 7.3% for alpha chains and roughly 14% for beta chains.

The cysteine opens and the phenylalanine closes a CDR3 of 14 amino acids. The entry retains the CDR3 DNA only, 42 bases that are in frame from base 1. Relative to germline, V is missing 5 bases and J is missing 8 bases, with 4 bases of the junction outside any gene match. Read against the paper, the sample's time point label means: sample taken at primary tumor resection. Samples were obtained from approximately 72 patients with early-stage, untreated non-small cell lung cancer from the lung TRACERx cohort. For TCR sequencing, whole RNA was extracted from tumor and nontumor lung tissue, or from cryopreserved PBMC samples, and no cell sorting was done. Only patients for whom sufficient RNA was available from at least two tumor regions were selected for TCR sequencing. Before selection, tumor and adjacent nontumor lung specimens were reviewed by a lung pathologist.

Source: lung tumor tissue, taken at surgery. This clonotype was obtained from a female donor with early-stage non-small cell lung cancer. This chain joins TRBV12-3 or TRBV12-4 to TRBJ2-1; 12 of the junction bases match TRBD2. The CDR3 is CASSPRTSGDEQFF. The nucleotide sequence is given as TGTGCCAGCAGTCCGCGGACTAGCGGGGATGAGCAGTTCTTC.